The clone carrying this TCR beta chain showed up many times. The CDR3 has 16 residues. The ends lost 0 bases at V and 5 bases at J; junction bases unmatched: 5. Germline values: CDR1 SEHNR, CDR2 FQNEAQ (reference sequence). Library preparation (for TCRbeta) was performed with unique molecular identifiers. One entry per CDR3 protein results from TCRdb running MiXCR on the PCR reads. The sample lists around 300,000 distinct CDR3 sequences, about a tenth occurring once. The data stem from a study of T-cell reconstitution after alpha-beta-depleted transplantation in children. The material sequenced was PBMCs, taken before TCRalphabeta/CD19-depleted stem cell transplant. This sequence originates from a boy in the first two years of life with acute myeloid leukemia, due to receive a stem cell transplant. The genes are TRBV7-9 and TRBJ2-3, with TRBD1 matching 10 bases. The CDR3 sequence: CASSLAWDRGGDTQYF. DNA for the CDR3: TGTGCCAGCAGCTTAGCATGGGACAGGGGAGGAGATACGCAGTATTTT. Filled out from reference TRBV7-9 and TRBJ2-3, the complete variable domain reads DTGVSQNPRHKITKRGQNVTFRCDPISEHNRLYWYRQTLGQGPEFLTYFQNEAQLEKSRLLSDRFSAERPKGSFSTLEIQRTEQGDSAMYLCASSLAWDRGGDTQYFGPGTRLTVL.